The entry that follows covers one T cell receptor beta chain sequence. No cognate antigen has been identified for it. Base-call qualities are not available, and no considerably larger clone is one nucleotide away. These data are taken from a study of blood T cell repertoires in COVID-19 (TCRdb year 2020). Some background on the complete study: Samples from collaborators originated in the United States, Italy and Spain and spanned both the acute and convalescent phases of COVID-19. The material from the prospective study consisted of cDNA or gDNA derived from T cells, B-cell-depleted T cells, or PBMCs. The dataset comprised deeply sampled blood TCRbeta repertoires from subjects exposed to, actively infected with, or recovered from COVID-19. Samples were obtained from the ongoing ImmuneRACE study (first 160 participants) and from 1,254 subjects provided by 6 global collaborators. The sample metadata nearly always contained a de-identified subject ID, COVID-19 status, age in years and sex. HLA class I and class II types, where available, came from metadata supplied by the sample provider rather than from assay-based typing. A freely available public database, intended as a resource for researchers studying the immune response to SARS-CoV-2, is where the repertoires were released.

Each collaborating institution followed its own protocols to collect whole blood in K2EDTA tubes. For TCRbeta analysis, collaborators shipped samples as frozen whole blood, isolated PBMCs, or DNA extracted from either of those sample types. The immunoSEQ Assay, a bias-controlled multiplex PCR, was used to amplify TCRbeta CDR3 regions from genomic DNA. The original pipeline was this. Within the assay, amplification of reference gene primers was used to estimate how many nucleated cells each sample contained. Sequence reads were collapsed and filtered to measure the absolute abundance of every unique TCRbeta CDR3 rearrangement. Productive Simpson clonality was computed per sample as the square root of Simpson's diversity index over productive rearrangements. TCRdb mirrors the immuneACCESS table, restricted to in-frame sequences. Some clones are absent from its copies; in checked studies, under half trace to an unresolved V gene, and the reason for the others is unknown. V, J and clone size are those of that table, while D and trimming were read from the DNA. This sample gives roughly 160,000 clones in total; 86% of them show up just once. In total, the top ten clones hold roughly 0.99% of the sample.

The CDR3 runs 13 residues from the cysteine to the phenylalanine. CDR3 DNA only is kept here, 39 bases in frame from base 1. V is cut by 4 bases and J by 4 bases, and the space between the germline ends is 10 bases. The full study reports these points: Clinical and demographic metadata were provided uncurated, with the amount varying by source and participant.

Here the chain combines TRBV12-3 or TRBV12-4 and TRBJ1-1; perhaps TRBD1 is the D gene, with 6 bases matching. This clonotype was obtained from a man in his late teens or twenties with acute or convalescent COVID-19. Sample: peripheral blood. The CDR3 corresponds to CASSSIGGTEAFF. The sequenced DNA: TGTGCCAGCAGTTCTATAGGGGGCACTGAAGCTTTCTTT.